This T cell receptor (beta chain) was identified during a study of PD-L1 blockade in urothelial cancer. Looking at the study overall: About 85% of the 29 patients were men whose urothelial cancer was bladder-origin. Timepoints chosen for blood analysis were 3 weeks (second dose) and 6 weeks after treatment start.

The germline gives CDR1 SEHNR, CDR2 FQNEAQ (reference sequence). The CDR3 is 13 amino acids. Trimming took off 2 bases at V and 5 bases at J, with 9 bases between the two ends. Indicated time point: peripheral blood 6 weeks after treatment start. Measured with immunoSEQ multiplex PCR; TCRdb has only the in-frame clones, and not every one. Among about 50,000 clones listed, roughly 80% were seen once. Study-level findings and limits: Tumor-associated blood clones were expanded more by durable-benefit patients at 3 weeks.

A remark on this clone: Its target is unknown.

The source is a man in his 70s with urothelial cancer. The specimen was PBMCs, collected around atezolizumab (anti-PD-L1) treatment. This chain joins TRBV7-9 and TRBJ1-1; D gene ambiguous. For the CDR3, the DNA is TGTGCCAGCAGCTTACCGACCAGGACTGAAGCTTTCTTT. Its protein product is CASSLPTRTEAFF. Together with reference TRBV7-9 and TRBJ1-1, the CDR3 gives the full variable domain: DTGVSQNPRHKITKRGQNVTFRCDPISEHNRLYWYRQTLGQGPEFLTYFQNEAQLEKSRLLSDRFSAERPKGSFSTLEIQRTEQGDSAMYLCASSLPTRTEAFFGQGTRLTVV.